This T cell receptor (beta chain) was retrieved from a study of shared clonotypes between healthy human individuals. General study findings and limits: Some clonotypes were shared by all four sorted-subset donors, while others were not shared. The non-shared ones had lower generation probabilities than the shared ones.

Per the study methods: Without quality scores, immunoSEQ junctional reads could not be filtered like full-length reads. Using immunoSEQ multiplex PCR, the repertoire was profiled, and TCRdb retains in-frame clones only, with some absent. That table is the source of V, J and clone size, and D and trimming were worked out from the DNA. The sample yields about 1.5 million clones, 95% to 99% seen once. Only Caucasian adults living in Nashville, Tennessee served as donors. Subsets obtained from CD4+ cells comprised CD45RA+ naive and CD45RA-negative memory cells. The V end was cut by 0 bases, the J end by 7 bases, with 13 bases between. Germline V gives CDR1 LNHNV, CDR2 YYDKDF (reference sequence). CDR3 length equals 14 residues. As concerns this clone: The antigen is not known.

The chain carries TRBV15 and TRBJ2-7; D not resolved. The receptor was isolated from a man between 25 and 39 years old in good health. Material: naive CD4+ T cells sorted from blood. Documented subset: CD45RA+ positively selected. The CDR3 DNA is TGTGCCACCAGCAGAGATTGGAACTCGCAGGAGCAGTACTTC. Protein product: CATSRDWNSQEQYF. The variable domain in full, completed from reference TRBV15 and TRBJ2-7, reads DAMVIQNPRYQVTQFGKPVTLSCSQTLNHNVMYWYQQKSSQAPKLLFHYYDKDFNNEADTPDNFQSRRPNTSFCFLDIRSPGLGDTAMYLCATSRDWNSQEQYFGPGTRLTVT.